A single sample gave rise to the 14 T cell receptor beta chains below, sequenced in a study of T-cell memory formation after mild COVID-19. TCRdb redid the calling of the 5' RACE reads with MiXCR, one entry per CDR3 protein. The repertoire holds nearly 350,000 distinct CDR3 sequences, with 13% as singletons. Sequencing was carried out using PBMCs or a T cell subset sorted from them (not recorded which). The receptors were sampled from a man between 18 and 35 years old who had mild COVID-19 (a few samples of this study predate the infection). Cell type and time point are not known.

The rearrangement joins TRBV6-5 to TRBJ1-2, with a tentative D call TRBD1 (6 bases). Trimming shortened V by 5 bases and J by 6 bases, and 19 bases separated the two germline ends. This CDR3 contains 15 residues. In germline, CDR1 is MNHEY, CDR2 SVGAGI. In DNA form, the CDR3 reads TGTGCCAGCAGTGCAAGTTACGACAGGATCGATGGCTACACCTTC. This sequence encodes CASSASYDRIDGYTF.

The genes are TRBV12-3 or TRBV12-4 and TRBJ1-5; 8 positions agree with TRBD1. The CDR3 runs 13 residues. With 6 bases clipped from V and 6 bases from J, the junction kept 4 bases outside the gene matches. In DNA, the CDR3 is TGTGCCAGCAGGTCAGGGGGCGGTCAGCCCCAGCATTTT. Translation: CASRSGGGQPQHF.

This clonotype showed up just a few times. The rearrangement joins TRBV6-5 to TRBJ2-5; 8 bases align to TRBD1. V trimming: 11 bases; J trimming: 5 bases; junction bases outside the gene matches: 10. CDR1 and CDR2 (germline): MNHEY, SVGAGI. This CDR3 spans 13 amino acids. The CDR3 here is CAVHTGGAETQYF. As DNA, the CDR3 is TGTGCCGTCCACACAGGGGGAGCGGAGACCCAGTACTTC.

This clonotype showed up just a few times. The V call is TRBV10-3, the J call TRBJ2-7; no clear D. V dropped 4 bases and J dropped 3 bases, with 7 bases sitting between them. The CDR3 runs 12 residues. From germline, CDR1 is ENHRY and CDR2 SYGVKD. In DNA form, the CDR3 reads TGTGCCATCAGTGCTTCGGACTACGAGCAGTACGTC. It translates to CAISASDYEQYV.

The J gene is TRBJ2-1, the V gene TRBV7-2, with a weak D call TRBD2 (6 bases). The CDR3 contains 15 residues. V was clipped by 6 bases and J by 3 bases, with 15 bases between them. Germline V gene lookup returns CDR1 SGHTA and CDR2 FQGNSA. The CDR3 DNA follows: TGTGCCAGCAGAGGAGCGGGCGGCGACTACAATGAGCAGTTCTTC. Amino acids: CASRGAGGDYNEQFF.

This chain joins TRBV4-1 and TRBJ1-5; the D is unclear. The V end was cut by 0 bases, the J end by 1 base, with 7 bases between. This CDR3 is built from 15 residues. Germline V gene lookup returns CDR1 MGHRA and CDR2 YSYEKL. CDR3 DNA sequence: TGCGCCAGCAGCCAAGATGAGGCGAGCAATCAGCCCCAGCATTTT. Its protein product is CASSQDEASNQPQHF.

The chain couples TRBV7-6 to TRBJ1-4, with 7 bases aligning to TRBD1. CDR1 and CDR2 from the germline V gene are SGHVS and FNYEAQ. The CDR3 has 14 residues. Trimming at V came to 5 bases and at J to 8 bases, leaving 8 bases not matched to a gene. The CDR3 is CASSPQQGLEKLFF. For the CDR3, the DNA is TGTGCCAGCAGCCCCCAACAGGGGCTAGAAAAACTGTTTTTT.

The genes are TRBV12-3 or TRBV12-4 and TRBJ2-1; 8 nucleotides agree with TRBD2. The length of the CDR3 is 16 residues. After removal of 6 bases from V and 0 bases from J, the junction contained 7 bases not matched to a gene. In nucleotides, the CDR3 is TGTGCCAGCAGAACGGGGGGGACTTCCTCCTACAATGAGCAGTTCTTC. It is translated as CASRTGGTSSYNEQFF.

Many counts were recorded for this clonotype. The chain uses TRBV7-8 and TRBJ2-7; the D call may be TRBD1 or TRBD2 (7 bases each). The CDR3 is made up of 15 amino acids. The V gene lost 6 bases and the J gene lost 3 bases, with 18 bases spanning the gap. Germline V gene data show CDR1 as SGHVS and CDR2 as FQNEAQ. This CDR3 is CASSPEGGTVYEQYV. The CDR3 DNA reads TGTGCCAGCAGTCCAGAGGGGGGGACAGTCTACGAGCAGTACGTC.

This chain joins TRBV12-3 or TRBV12-4 and TRBJ2-5; 11 bases align to TRBD1. The length of the CDR3 is 15 residues. Losses at the gene ends were 2 bases for V and 4 bases for J; bases not matched to a gene: 3. The DNA for the CDR3 is TGTGCCAGCAGTTTAAGGACAGGGGGCGCAGAGACCCAGTACTTC. This translates into CASSLRTGGAETQYF.

This clonotype was observed a handful of times. The chain links TRBV4-1 to TRBJ1-2; D ambiguous. Germline V lookup: CDR1 MGHRA, CDR2 YSYEKL. V was pared by 0 bases and J by 8 bases, with 16 bases between. The length of the CDR3 is 15 residues. CDR3 in amino acids: CASSQEWQPLLGYTF. The CDR3 DNA reads as TGCGCCAGCAGCCAAGAATGGCAGCCGCTTTTAGGCTACACCTTC.

The CDR3 coding sequence is TGTGCCAGCAGCTCGGGACAGGGGGCGGGAAACACCATATATTTT. Protein product: CASSSGQGAGNTIYF. This rearrangement joins TRBV7-6 to TRBJ1-3; TRBD1 agrees at 12 bases. The J segment lost 4 bases and the V segment lost 4 bases, leaving 2 bases of the junction unmatched. The CDR3 consists of 15 residues. The germline CDR1 and CDR2 sequences are SGHVS and FNYEAQ.

This clonotype was counted between two and nine times. This chain uses TRBV5-6 with TRBJ2-7, with D perhaps matching TRBD1 (6 bases). There are 14 residues in the CDR3. CDR1 is SGHDT, CDR2 YYEEEE, per germline. V shed 1 base and J shed 3 bases, with 11 bases lying between them. Here the CDR3 reads CASSLITGRYEQYF. The DNA of the CDR3 is TGTGCCAGCAGCTTGATAACAGGGCGCTACGAGCAGTACTTC.

This clonotype has only a few counts. The J gene is TRBJ2-7, the V gene TRBV27, with D tentatively TRBD1 (5 bases). Trimming took off 2 bases at V and 0 bases at J, with 11 bases between the two ends. The CDR3 has 15 residues. Germline V CDR1 and CDR2: MNHEY, SMNVEV (reference sequence). The DNA of the CDR3 is TGTGCCAGCAGTTTAAGGCAGGGCTTCTCCTACGAGCAGTACGTC. Its translation: CASSLRQGFSYEQYV.